The 3 T cell receptor beta chains reported below all come from one sample, sequenced in a study of blood T cell repertoires in COVID-19 (dated by TCRdb to the early 2020s). Library prep was done by the immunoSEQ multiplex PCR assay. TCRdb retrieved this table from immuneACCESS and kept in-frame rearrangements only. Not all clones are present; in checked studies, unresolved V genes account for under half, and no reason is known for the remainder. Counted in this sample were 300,000 or so clones; more than 75% of them appeared once. Roughly 1.6% of the sample is held by the ten biggest clonotypes. Material for sequencing was peripheral blood. The receptor source for this set is a woman in her 40s who had recovered from COVID-19.

The rearrangement joins TRBV2 to TRBJ2-7; D ambiguous. The CDR3 totals 11 residues. Trimming pared 5 bases from V and 3 bases from J, leaving 5 bases between. Germline V gene sequence: CDR1 SNHLY, CDR2 FYNNEI. CDR3 DNA: TGTGCCAGCAGTCAAATCTACGAGCAGTACTTC. This translates into CASSQIYEQYF.

The count of this clone is one. The chain links TRBV12-3 or TRBV12-4 to TRBJ2-7, with D perhaps matching TRBD2 (5 bases). This CDR3 has 13 residues. Trimming removed 5 bases from V and 4 bases from J, with 12 bases in between. The CDR3, as DNA: TGTGCCAGCAGTACCGGGGTCGGTTACGAGCAGTACTTC. This encodes CASSTGVGYEQYF.

This chain uses TRBV30 with TRBJ1-1; D may be TRBD1 (5 bases). Trimming stripped 3 bases from V and 0 bases from J, with 8 bases between. CDR3 size: 13 residues. The germline gives CDR1 GTSNPN, CDR2 SVGIG (reference sequence). The DNA for the CDR3 is TGTGCCTGGAGACGACAGATGAACACTGAAGCTTTCTTT. Its protein product is CAWRRQMNTEAFF.